This record covers a single T cell receptor beta chain. CDR3 length: 15 amino acids. CDR1 and CDR2 from the germline V gene are SGHRS and YFSETQ. After removal of 0 bases from V and 1 base from J, the junction contained 3 bases not matched to a gene. TCRdb's table, derived via immunoSEQ multiplex PCR, lists solely in-frame clones and lacks some. The sample yields about 110,000 clones, less than 95% seen once. The entry originates in a study of T cell responses to AZD1222 COVID-19 vaccine. The input for sequencing was peripheral blood, taken 28 days after the second AZD1222 dose. The chain recombines TRBV5-1 with TRBJ1-1, with 7 bases matching TRBD1. The clonotype was recovered from an adult who received the AZD1222 COVID-19 vaccine. CDR3 amino acids: CASSLGDRPNTEAFF. The CDR3 coding sequence is TGCGCCAGCAGCTTGGGGGACAGACCGAACACTGAAGCTTTCTTT.